What follows are 14 T cell receptor beta chains derived from one specimen sequenced in a study of T cells in Graves' hyperthyroidism and ophthalmopathy. TCR beta CDR3 regions were amplified from RNA transcripts. HTBI primers were the set used in a first-round RT-PCR of the TCR CDR3. TCRdb reprocessed the multiplex PCR reads with MiXCR, giving one entry per CDR3 protein. The sample has 300,000 to 400,000 distinct CDR3 sequences; approximately 18% are singletons. The sample consisted of blood. Source of these receptors: a woman between 45 and 60 years old with Graves' hyperthyroidism.

The gene calls are TRBV2 and TRBJ2-2, with 8 bases identical to TRBD2. The CDR3 has 13 amino acids. Germline trimming cut 9 bases from V and 4 bases from J; bases unmatched to any gene: 4. The germline gives CDR1 SNHLY, CDR2 FYNNEI. CDR3 nucleotides: TGTGCCAGAAAGCGGGGGAGCACCGGGGAGCTGTTTTTT. Its protein product is CARKRGSTGELFF. The variable domain in full, completed from reference TRBV2 and TRBJ2-2, reads EPEVTQTPSHQVTQMGQEVILRCVPISNHLYFYWYRQILGQKVEFLVSFYNNEISEKSEIFDDQFSVERPDGSNFTLKIRSTKLEDSAMYFCARKRGSTGELFFGEGSRLTVL.

About this clonotype: Given a much more abundant clone one base away, this may be a read error. This chain links TRBV12-3 or TRBV12-4 with TRBJ2-7, with 9 bases lining up with TRBD1. The CDR3 contains 13 residues. Trimming took 3 bases from V and 6 from J; bases not matched to a gene: 3. CDR3 nucleotides: TGTGCCAGCAGTTTCACAGGGGGCGGCGAGCAGTACTTC. As protein: CASSFTGGGEQYF.

V and J are TRBV7-2 and TRBJ1-6; D is undetermined. The V and J ends lost 5 bases and 10 bases respectively, with 21 bases between them. CDR3 length: 16 residues. The germline CDR1 and CDR2 sequences are SGHTA and FQGNSA. CDR3 region: CASSPLGGFTLSPLHF. The CDR3 DNA follows: TGTGCCAGCAGCCCCCTGGGAGGGTTTACCCTGTCACCCCTCCACTTT.

This clonotype was seen repeatedly, ten times or more. The chain recombines TRBV20-1 with TRBJ2-3; D is uncertain. The CDR3 has 13 residues. The V gene's germline CDR1 is DFQATT and CDR2 SNEGSKA (reference sequence). V lost 5 bases and J 2 bases, leaving 11 bases between the germline ends. The CDR3 region is CSALVPATDTQYF. The CDR3 bases are TGCAGTGCTTTGGTACCCGCCACAGATACGCAGTATTTT.

This chain links TRBV7-9 with TRBJ2-3, with unresolved D. Trimming pared 7 bases from V and 11 bases from J, leaving 25 bases between. This CDR3 has 15 residues. Germline-derived CDR1 and CDR2 are SEHNR and FQNEAQ (reference sequence). Written as DNA, the CDR3 is TGTGCCAGCATCGACGAGGTAGAGACTCAGATAGAGCAGTATTTT. It specifies CASIDEVETQIEQYF.

At least ten counts were recorded for this clonotype. The chain links TRBV6-1 to TRBJ2-7, with 10 bases that match TRBD1. CDR1 and CDR2 from the germline V gene are MNHNS and SASEGT. Trimming removed 5 bases from V and 2 bases from J; junction bases left unmatched: 6. The CDR3 is 15 amino acids. The CDR3 DNA reads TGTGCCAGCAGTCCCGGGACAGGGGAAACCTACGAGCAGTACTTC. Amino acids: CASSPGTGETYEQYF.

This clonotype was counted many times. The chain links TRBV3-1 to TRBJ2-1; 11 nucleotides line up with TRBD1. V gave up 4 bases and J gave up 8 bases; unmatched junction bases: 7. This CDR3 region has 15 residues. Germline values: CDR1 LGHDT, CDR2 YNNKEL (reference sequence). The CDR3 DNA reads TGTGCCAGCAGCCTTGGACAGGGGGCTATCGATGAGCAGTTCTTC. Translation gives CASSLGQGAIDEQFF.

This chain joins TRBV6-1 and TRBJ2-2; D is undetermined. V lost 6 bases and J 4 bases, leaving 6 bases between the germline ends. This CDR3 has 12 residues. From germline, CDR1 is MNHNS and CDR2 SASEGT. CDR3 region: CASRKATGELFF. CDR3 coding DNA: TGTGCCAGCAGGAAAGCCACCGGGGAGCTGTTTTTT.

This clonotype is medium-sized (0.01 to 0.1%) within its sample. The J gene is TRBJ1-1, the V gene TRBV6-1; D remains ambiguous. CDR3 size: 13 residues. The V end was cut by 5 bases, the J end by 1 base, with 8 bases between. Germline V gene data show CDR1 as MNHNS and CDR2 as SASEGT. This chain's CDR3 is CASSPVENTEAFF. Here the CDR3 DNA reads TGTGCCAGCAGTCCAGTTGAGAACACTGAAGCTTTCTTT.

The chain combines TRBV7-2 with TRBJ2-7; 9 bases agree with TRBD2. Germline lookup yields CDR1 SGHTA and CDR2 FQGNSA. The CDR3 totals 15 residues. The trim removed 6 bases at V and 6 bases at J, leaving 12 bases unmatched. CDR3 DNA sequence: TGTGCCAGCAGTTTGGGGGGACTAGCCCCACTCGAGCAGTACTTC. This encodes CASSLGGLAPLEQYF.

This clonotype was recorded only once. The rearrangement uses TRBV5-4 and TRBJ2-7; 7 bases agree with TRBD1. The V and J ends lost 4 bases and 5 bases, in that order; junction bases with no gene match: 9. Germline CDR1 reads SGHNT; CDR2 reads YYREEE (reference sequence). The CDR3 loop spans 14 amino acids. The CDR3 protein is CASSKDRVRHEQYF. DNA of the CDR3: TGTGCCAGCAGCAAAGACAGGGTCCGACACGAGCAGTACTTC.

This clonotype was picked up many times. The J gene is TRBJ2-7, the V gene TRBV6-1, with 7 bases that match TRBD2. Germline values: CDR1 MNHNS, CDR2 SASEGT. The CDR3 loop spans 13 amino acids. After removal of 5 bases from V and 4 bases from J, the junction contained 5 bases not matched to a gene. CDR3 sequence: CASSPAGTYEQYV. CDR3 coding DNA: TGTGCCAGCAGTCCAGCGGGGACTTACGAGCAGTACGTC.

This clonotype was found a few times. The rearrangement uses TRBV29-1 and TRBJ2-1, with D possibly being TRBD1 or TRBD2 (6 bases each). Trimming cost V 6 bases and J 0 bases, with 15 bases left between them. Germline values: CDR1 SQVTM, CDR2 ANQGSEA. The CDR3 totals 15 residues. CDR3: CSVGRGATSYNEQFF. The DNA for the CDR3 is TGCAGCGTCGGTAGGGGGGCGACCTCCTACAATGAGCAGTTCTTC.

This clonotype was seen ten or more times. This sequence joins TRBV11-2 and TRBJ1-4; TRBD1 matches 9 bases. V shed 5 bases, J shed 6 bases, and the junction held 7 bases outside the gene matches. The CDR3 covers 15 residues. Per the germline V gene, CDR1 is SGHAT and CDR2 is FQNNGV. The CDR3 nucleotides read TGTGCCAGCAGCGCCCGGACAGGGGTCGATGAAAAACTGTTTTTT. Amino acid sequence: CASSARTGVDEKLFF.